One and the same sample provided the 23 T cell receptor beta chains below, sequenced in a study of CD8 T cells in ankylosing spondylitis. TCRdb redid the calling of the 5' RACE reads with MiXCR, one entry per CDR3 protein. The sample yields about 240,000 distinct CDR3 sequences, under 8.5% seen once. The sample was blood, either unsorted or a sorted T cell fraction (not recorded which). The receptor set was obtained from a female donor with ankylosing spondylitis or in good health (not recorded which).

This clonotype was recorded at least ten times. V and J are TRBV19 and TRBJ2-7; 7 bases agree with TRBD2. This CDR3 is built from 15 residues. V gave up 3 bases and J gave up 4 bases; unmatched junction bases: 9. Looked up from germline, CDR1 is LNHDA and CDR2 is SQIVND (reference sequence). The DNA of the CDR3 is TGTGCCAGTAGTATTACTAGCGCTGAAAGTTACGAGCAGTACTTC. It codes for CASSITSAESYEQYF.

The sample holds many counts of this clonotype. The genes are TRBV28 and TRBJ1-2; D call uncertain. Between the trimmed V and J ends, which lost 5 bases and 8 bases, there was a span of 15 bases. The CDR3 is 13 residues long. Germline V gene lookup returns CDR1 MDHEN and CDR2 SYDVKM. This CDR3 reads CASSPWNLGGYTF. In DNA, the CDR3 is TGTGCCAGCAGTCCGTGGAACCTTGGGGGCTACACCTTC.

A word on this clonotype: A read error may explain this, as a much larger clone is one base away. The chain links TRBV14 to TRBJ2-1; D is ambiguous. CDR3 size: 12 residues. From germline, CDR1 is SGHDN and CDR2 FVKESK. V lost 3 bases and J lost 9, with 9 bases in between. The CDR3 nucleotides read TGTGCCAGCAGCCACGCCCCCATTGAGCAGTTCTTC. It translates to CASSHAPIEQFF.

This clonotype was counted at least ten times. The chain combines TRBV12-3 or TRBV12-4 with TRBJ2-7; D may be TRBD1 or TRBD2 (5 bases each). Trimming removed 5 bases from V and 6 bases from J, with 17 bases in between. The CDR3 sequence is 14 residues long. Written as DNA, the CDR3 is TGTGCCAGCAGTCCCCGACAGCGGCCCCCCGAGCAGTACTTC. Residues: CASSPRQRPPEQYF.

V gene TRBV5-6 combines with J gene TRBJ1-5; D gene uncertain. The V end was cut by 3 bases, the J end by 8 bases, with 15 bases between. CDR3 length: 14 amino acids. Germline-derived CDR1 and CDR2 are SGHDT and YYEEEE. The CDR3 reads CASSSWTALEPQHF. CDR3 coding DNA: TGTGCCAGCAGCTCATGGACGGCGCTGGAGCCCCAGCATTTT.

This clonotype was picked up many times. J is TRBJ1-6 and V is TRBV4-3; maybe TRBD1 (5 bases). Deletions cut 1 base from V and 10 bases from J, with 11 bases between. There are 14 residues in the CDR3. CDR1 is LGHNA, CDR2 YSLEER, per germline. CDR3 in amino acids: CASSQAGVGSPLHF. The DNA for the CDR3 is TGCGCCAGCAGCCAAGCGGGGGTCGGGTCACCCCTCCACTTT.

This clonotype occurred many times. This chain connects TRBV5-1 to TRBJ2-5; possible D gene TRBD1, 6 bases. CDR1 is SGHRS and CDR2 is YFSETQ in the germline V gene. V shed 4 bases and J shed 3 bases, with 19 bases lying between them. The CDR3 is 16 amino acids. The CDR3 DNA reads TGCGCCAGCAGCCTGATGACAGGCCAGGGTAAAGAGACCCAGTACTTC. It yields the protein CASSLMTGQGKETQYF.

This clonotype was recorded many times. The chain has TRBV12-5 and TRBJ2-3; 7 bases agree with TRBD1. V dropped 7 bases and J dropped 2; count of bases not matched to a gene: 9. The CDR3 covers 15 residues. Germline CDR1 LGHNT, CDR2 FRNRAP. For the CDR3, the DNA is TGTGCTAGTGCTGATCCACAGGGGTACACAGATACGCAGTATTTT. It yields the protein CASADPQGYTDTQYF.

This clonotype was seen many times. The rearrangement joins TRBV7-2 to TRBJ2-7; weak D call: TRBD2 (5 bases). V was clipped by 3 bases and J by 2 bases, with 11 bases between them. In germline, CDR1 is SGHTA, CDR2 FQGNSA. CDR3 length: 14 residues. The CDR3 sequence is CASSFSTGTYEQYF. CDR3 coding DNA: TGTGCCAGCAGCTTTTCGACGGGGACCTACGAGCAGTACTTC.

This clonotype was picked up many times. V and J are TRBV28 and TRBJ1-5, with a weak D call TRBD1 (6 bases). This CDR3 has 12 amino acids. Per the germline V gene, CDR1 is MDHEN and CDR2 is SYDVKM. Trimming took 8 bases from V and 1 from J, leaving 6 bases between them. The CDR3 loop is CASQGSNQPQHF. The CDR3, as DNA: TGTGCCAGCCAGGGGAGCAATCAGCCCCAGCATTTT.

This clonotype came up many times. The chain has TRBV9 and TRBJ1-2, with no clear D. Between the trimmed V and J ends, which lost 0 bases and 4 bases, there was a span of 13 bases. CDR1 and CDR2 from the germline V gene are SGDLS and YYNGEE. The CDR3 is made up of 15 amino acids. CDR3 nucleotides: TGTGCCAGCAGCGTAGGATTCGGAGGACGCTATGGCTACACCTTC. Its translation is CASSVGFGGRYGYTF.

This clonotype has a count of ten or more. This chain uses TRBV20-1 with TRBJ1-2; D is possibly TRBD1 (6 bases). Trimming left V 1 base short and J 8 bases short, with 14 bases between. This CDR3 is 13 amino acids long. Per germline, CDR1 DFQATT and CDR2 SNEGSKA (reference sequence). CDR3 in DNA: TGCAGTGCTAGAGGGGGGCCCGCCTACGGCTACACCTTC. This gives the protein CSARGGPAYGYTF.

This clonotype was recorded many times. V is TRBV6-2 or TRBV6-3 and J is TRBJ1-5, with D possibly being TRBD1 (6 bases). This CDR3 contains 15 residues. The germline gives CDR1 MNHEY, CDR2 SVGEGT. V gave up 3 bases and J gave up 5 bases, with 14 bases separating them. The CDR3, as DNA: TGTGCCAGCAGTTATCTACAGGGATTTGATCAGCCCCAGCATTTT. Protein product: CASSYLQGFDQPQHF.

This clonotype was found many times. The chain combines TRBV20-1 with TRBJ2-2; 8 bases are a match to TRBD2. This CDR3 comprises 14 residues. The germline V gene encodes CDR1 DFQATT and CDR2 SNEGSKA (reference sequence). J lost 4 bases, V lost 5 bases, and 6 bases had no gene match. DNA of the CDR3: TGCAGTGCTTTTGACGGGAGGGTCACCGGGGAGCTGTTTTTT. As protein: CSAFDGRVTGELFF.

This clonotype has a single count. A much larger clone is a single base away; this may be a read error. The genes are TRBV20-1 and TRBJ1-2; D unresolved. V was cut by 5 bases and J by 8 bases, with 12 bases left in between. The CDR3 runs to 11 residues. CDR1 is DFQATT and CDR2 is SNEGSKA in the germline V gene (reference sequence). In nucleotides, the CDR3 is TGCAGTGCTTGGCAGACCCGGGGCTACACCTTC. This sequence encodes CSAWQTRGYTF.

This clonotype was recorded many times. The J gene is TRBJ1-2, the V gene TRBV7-2; D remains ambiguous. V was cut by 5 bases and J by 0 bases, with 13 bases left in between. This CDR3 is built from 15 residues. Germline-derived CDR1 and CDR2 are SGHTA and FQGNSA. The CDR3, as DNA: TGTGCCAGCAGCCCCTACAGCGTATCTAACTATGGCTACACCTTC. It encodes CASSPYSVSNYGYTF.

Notes on this clonotype: A read error is possible here, since a much larger clone lies one base away. This chain uses TRBV7-9 with TRBJ1-4; perhaps TRBD1 as D (5 bases). The V gene's germline CDR1 is SEHNR and CDR2 FQNEAQ (reference sequence). The CDR3 extends over 12 amino acids. CDR3 region: CAGSLAGEKLFF. DNA of the CDR3: TGTGCCGGCAGCTTAGCAGGGGAAAAACTGTTTTTT. Using reference TRBV7-9 and TRBJ1-4 for the parts outside the CDR3, the full variable domain is DTGVSQNPRHKITKRGQNVTFRCDPISEHNRLYWYRQTLGQGPEFLTYFQNEAQLEKSRLLSDRFSAERPKGSFSTLEIQRTEQGDSAMYLCAGSLAGEKLFFGSGTQLSVL.

Comments on this clonotype: A much larger clone is a single base away; this may be a read error. J is TRBJ2-1 and V is TRBV13; 10 bases agree with TRBD2. The CDR3 totals 16 residues. Looked up from germline, CDR1 is PRHDT and CDR2 is FYEKMQ (reference sequence). CDR3 nucleotides: TGTACCAGCAGCCCGGGGGGGACTAGCGCCTACAATGAGCAGTTCTTC. It is translated as CTSSPGGTSAYNEQFF.

This clonotype was found many times. The chain is built from TRBV11-2 and TRBJ2-2, with a weak D call TRBD1 (6 bases). The CDR3 extends over 16 amino acids. In germline, CDR1 is SGHAT, CDR2 FQNNGV. Deletions cut 5 bases from V and 5 bases from J, with 18 bases between. CDR3 nucleotide sequence: TGTGCCAGCAGCGCTAGGAAGGGGGAGTCGACCGGGGAGCTGTTTTTT. It is translated as CASSARKGESTGELFF. Drawing the rest from reference TRBV11-2 and TRBJ2-2, the complete variable domain is EAGVAQSPRYKIIEKRQSVAFWCNPISGHATLYWYQQILGQGPKLLIQFQNNGVVDDSQLPKDRFSAERLKGVDSTLKIQPAKLEDSAVYLCASSARKGESTGELFFGEGSRLTVL.

This clonotype was detected a few times. The chain employs TRBV7-2 and TRBJ1-2, with D unclear. The CDR3 has 15 residues. V was cut by 1 base and J by 3 bases, with 12 bases left in between. Germline V gives CDR1 SGHTA, CDR2 FQGNSA. Here the CDR3 DNA reads TGTGCCAGCAGCTTAGGGGGTCGGGGATACTATGGCTACACCTTC. Amino acid sequence: CASSLGGRGYYGYTF.

This clonotype was recorded at least ten times. The rearrangement joins TRBV29-1 to TRBJ1-2; D possibly corresponds to TRBD1 (5 bases). The CDR3 sequence is 12 residues long. Germline-derived CDR1 and CDR2 are SQVTM and ANQGSEA. V lost 7 bases to trimming and J lost 4 bases, with 13 bases between them. The CDR3, as DNA: TGCAGCGCCCAGGGTGGACCCTATGGCTACACCTTC. Protein sequence: CSAQGGPYGYTF.

Note on this clonotype: A read error may explain this, as a much larger clone is one base away. The V gene is TRBV2, the J gene TRBJ2-1, with D perhaps given as TRBD1 or TRBD2 (5 bases each). CDR3 length equals 15 residues. The germline gives CDR1 SNHLY, CDR2 FYNNEI. This CDR3 is CVSSRDRSSYNEQFF. CDR3 sequence (DNA): TGTGTCAGCAGTCGGGACCGAAGCTCCTACAATGAGCAGTTCTTC.

In this sample, this clonotype turned up many times. This chain uses TRBV29-1 with TRBJ2-3, with 9 bases that match TRBD2. Germline V CDR1 and CDR2: SQVTM, ANQGSEA. The CDR3 is 14 amino acids. V gave up 3 bases and J gave up 4 bases; unmatched junction bases: 5. For the CDR3, the DNA is TGCAGCGTTGATAGGCGGGAGGGCCCAGATACGCAGTATTTT. It codes for CSVDRREGPDTQYF.